These T cell receptor beta chains were read from a single sample in a study of Graves' ophthalmopathy and Graves' hyperthyroidism. TCRdb reprocessed the multiplex PCR reads with MiXCR, giving one entry per CDR3 protein. This sample has roughly 700,000 distinct CDR3 sequences, with 40% found just once. Sequenced: peripheral blood. The source is an adult man with Graves' ophthalmopathy. The CDR3 runs from the conserved cysteine through the conserved F or W. Each record gives: V gene, J gene, clone size, D gene, CDR3 protein, CDR3 DNA. D genes are given only for firm matches. Not every row has a clone size; where given, it reads once, few, many or a size class.

>TRBV25-1|TRBJ2-5|many|TRBD1
CASSARGQGAKTQYF
TGTGCCAGCAGCGCACGAGGACAGGGGGCGAAGACCCAGTACTTC
>TRBV12-3/TRBV12-4|TRBJ2-7|few|.
CASSYGRRVPTEQYF
TGTGCCAGCAGTTACGGCCGGCGGGTCCCCACCGAGCAGTACTTC
>TRBV12-3/TRBV12-4|TRBJ1-6|.|TRBD1
CASSPGTASRQALHF
TGTGCCAGCAGCCCCGGGACAGCCTCACGTCAAGCCCTCCACTTT
>TRBV9|TRBJ1-1|.|.
CASSEHMGVPMNTEAFF
TGTGCCAGCAGCGAGCACATGGGAGTCCCAATGAACACTGAAGCTTTCTTT
>TRBV29-1|TRBJ1-2|.|.
CSSEEGGPGYTF
TGCAGCTCTGAAGAGGGTGGCCCAGGCTACACCTTC
>TRBV7-9|TRBJ2-5|.|.
CASSFKQGVGVTQYF
TGTGCCAGCAGCTTCAAACAGGGAGTTGGGGTGACCCAGTACTTC
>TRBV7-9|TRBJ1-2|few|TRBD1
CASSLSGQGAGGYTF
TGTGCCAGCAGCTTATCTGGACAGGGGGCGGGAGGCTACACCTTC
>TRBV7-9|TRBJ2-5|once|.
CASSKSLTNQETQYF
TGTGCCAGCAGCAAATCACTGACAAACCAAGAGACCCAGTACTTC
>TRBV12-3/TRBV12-4|TRBJ2-7|.|.
CASSLNSPKEQYF
TGTGCCAGCAGTTTGAACAGCCCTAAGGAGCAGTACTTC
>TRBV29-1|TRBJ1-1|.|.
CSVRSGESREAFF
TGCAGCGTTCGGTCGGGGGAGAGCCGTGAAGCTTTCTTT
>TRBV24-1|TRBJ1-2|once|.
CATSSPRQARGYTF
TGTGCCACCAGTAGTCCGAGACAGGCCCGTGGCTACACCTTC
>TRBV15|TRBJ1-2|.|TRBD1
CATSRVDRSQKGYTF
TGTGCCACCAGCAGGGTGGACAGGTCTCAAAAAGGCTACACCTTC
>TRBV29-1|TRBJ1-2|.|.
CSAPDTRNYGYTF
TGCAGCGCCCCGGACACACGCAACTATGGCTACACCTTC
>TRBV10-3|TRBJ1-2|many|TRBD1
CASSRTGMYGYTF
TGTGCCAGCAGTCGGACAGGGATGTATGGCTACACCTTC
>TRBV7-9|TRBJ1-1|few|.
CASSSSDGPWEAFF
TGTGCCAGCAGCTCTTCGGACGGCCCTTGGGAAGCTTTCTTT
>TRBV4-1|TRBJ2-7|many|TRBD1
CASSYRTGGDYEQYF
TGCGCCAGCAGCTACAGGACAGGGGGAGACTACGAGCAGTACTTC
>TRBV7-9|TRBJ2-2|few|.
CASSFPTRDGELFF
TGTGCCAGCAGCTTTCCTACCAGAGACGGGGAGCTGTTTTTT
>TRBV7-2|TRBJ2-5|many|.
CASSSAGRTQYF
TGTGCCAGCAGCTCAGCCGGGAGGACCCAGTACTTC
>TRBV2|TRBJ1-3|.|.
CASSGARDGSSGNTIYF
TGTGCCAGCAGCGGAGCTAGGGACGGCTCCTCTGGAAACACCATATATTTT
>TRBV29-1|TRBJ2-7|.|TRBD2
CSAKTSGDF
TGCAGCGCCAAGACTAGCGGGGACTTC
>TRBV2|TRBJ1-3|many|.
CASDSAGNTIYF
TGTGCCTCGGACAGCGCTGGAAACACCATATATTTT
>TRBV7-9|TRBJ1-1|few|.
CASSLVSRNTEAFF
TGTGCCAGCAGCTTAGTTAGCCGGAACACTGAAGCTTTCTTT
>TRBV2|TRBJ1-5|many|TRBD1
CASSFRTGVPQPQHF
TGTGCCAGCAGTTTTAGGACAGGGGTTCCCCAGCCCCAGCATTTT
>TRBV7-2|TRBJ1-5|many|.
CASSWTLGQPQHF
TGTGCCAGCAGTTGGACCTTGGGGCAGCCCCAGCATTTT
>TRBV5-5|TRBJ1-4|.|.
CASSGPGWGDNEKLFF
TGTGCCAGCAGCGGCCCCGGCTGGGGAGATAATGAAAAACTGTTTTTT
>TRBV25-1|TRBJ1-2|many|TRBD1
CASSESGQGGPGYTF
TGTGCCAGCAGTGAATCTGGCCAGGGGGGACCCGGCTACACCTTC
>TRBV10-3|TRBJ1-1|few|.
CAISELDRAFF
TGTGCCATCAGTGAATTGGACAGAGCTTTCTTT
>TRBV12-3/TRBV12-4|TRBJ1-4|once|TRBD1
CASSETGGGEKLFF
TGTGCCAGCAGCGAGACAGGGGGTGGCGAAAAACTGTTTTTT
>TRBV24-1|TRBJ1-5|few|.
CAWSVGDGDQPQHF
TGTGCCTGGAGTGTGGGTGACGGTGATCAGCCCCAGCATTTT
>TRBV11-2|TRBJ2-7|many|.
CASSSDATGTEQYF
TGTGCCAGCAGCTCGGATGCAACAGGGACCGAGCAGTACTTC
>TRBV5-1|TRBJ1-2|few|TRBD1
CASRKGDSNYGYTF
TGCGCCAGCCGAAAGGGGGACAGTAACTATGGCTACACCTTC
>TRBV11-2|TRBJ2-5|.|TRBD2
CASSLAGGLAWETQYF
TGTGCCAGCAGCTTAGCAGGGGGACTAGCTTGGGAGACCCAGTACTTC
>TRBV20-1|TRBJ1-3|.|.
CSARERLSGNTIYF
TGCAGTGCTAGAGAGCGGCTTTCTGGAAACACCATATATTTT
>TRBV10-3|TRBJ1-6|.|.
CAIRSGTSGRALHF
TGTGCCATCAGATCCGGGACTAGCGGGAGGGCCCTCCACTTT
>TRBV25-1|TRBJ1-2|.|.
CASTKGGGNNYGYTF
TGTGCCAGCACTAAAGGTGGAGGAAATAACTATGGCTACACCTTC
>TRBV20-1|TRBJ1-1|many|.
CSARDGTGLAFF
TGCAGTGCTAGAGACGGGACTGGCCTCGCTTTCTTT